One sample yielded the 11 T cell receptor beta chains listed below, sequenced in a study of blood T cell repertoires in COVID-19. Assay used: immunoSEQ multiplex PCR; TCRdb lists only in-frame clones, some missing. The data hold roughly 56,000 clones, with about 85% observed a single time. Input material: peripheral blood. The receptor set was obtained from a man aged 65 to 79 with acute or convalescent COVID-19.

The chain couples TRBV6-5 to TRBJ2-1, with D perhaps TRBD1 (6 bases). The germline CDR1 and CDR2 sequences are MNHEY and SVGAGI. V lost 10 bases to trimming and J lost 7 bases, with 20 bases between them. The CDR3 totals 14 residues. CDR3 region: CAIEPRGSTNEQFF. CDR3 DNA sequence: TGTGCCATCGAGCCCAGGGGATCCACGAATGAGCAGTTCTTC.

V gene TRBV18 combines with J gene TRBJ2-3; 7 positions agree with TRBD2. This CDR3 is built from 17 residues. Germline CDR1 KGHSH, CDR2 LQKENI. The V segment lost 4 bases and the J segment 5 bases; nucleotides outside the gene matches: 15. CDR3 sequence reads: CASSQTPSGGGRDTQYF. The CDR3, as DNA: TGTGCCAGCTCACAAACGCCTTCTGGGGGGGGAAGAGATACGCAGTATTTT.

The chain is built from TRBV23-1 and TRBJ1-3, with D unresolved. TRBV23-1 is treated as an ORF (open reading frame) with a function not yet certain. V lost 4 bases, J lost 0 bases, and 10 bases lay in between. This CDR3 contains 15 residues. CDR3 residues: CASSLPDYSGNTIYF. CDR3 nucleotides: TGCGCCAGCAGTCTGCCAGACTACTCTGGAAACACCATATATTTT.

V and J are TRBV19 and TRBJ1-2; a possible D gene is TRBD1 (6 bases). Germline-derived CDR1 and CDR2 are LNHDA and SQIVND (reference sequence). The V gene lost 7 bases and the J gene lost 7 bases, with 19 bases spanning the gap. The CDR3 spans 14 residues. In nucleotides, the CDR3 is TGTGCCAGTATCAATGACAGGCTAAAGTCTGGCTACACCTTC. Its protein product is CASINDRLKSGYTF.

V is TRBV2 and J is TRBJ2-3, with D maybe TRBD1 (6 bases). Germline CDR1 SNHLY, CDR2 FYNNEI. The CDR3 loop spans 14 amino acids. Trimming cost V 7 bases and J 5 bases, with 16 bases left between them. CDR3 protein: CASNPQLRGDTQYF. CDR3 bases: TGTGCCAGCAACCCACAGCTCAGGGGAGATACGCAGTATTTT.

The gene calls are TRBV27 and TRBJ2-1; the D is unclear. The CDR3 contains 13 residues. Looked up from germline, CDR1 is MNHEY and CDR2 is SMNVEV (reference sequence). The germline V and J ends were trimmed by 3 bases and 4 bases, with 7 bases remaining between them. The CDR3 loop is CASSFAGYNEQFF. As DNA, the CDR3 is TGTGCCAGCAGTTTCGCCGGGTACAATGAGCAGTTCTTC.

The genes are TRBV5-1 and TRBJ1-6, with D hard to call. V was clipped by 2 bases and J by 11 bases, with 14 bases between them. In germline, CDR1 is SGHRS, CDR2 YFSETQ. The CDR3 loop spans 14 amino acids. The CDR3 nucleotides read TGCGCCAGCAGCTTTAGACCGGGTGGTGCACCCCTCCACTTT. It yields the protein CASSFRPGGAPLHF.

This clone has more than one count but fewer than ten. V gene TRBV7-2 combines with J gene TRBJ1-5, with unresolved D. The V gene lost 5 bases and the J gene lost 7 bases, with 12 bases spanning the gap. Germline lookup yields CDR1 SGHTA and CDR2 FQGNSA. This CDR3 comprises 13 residues. The chain's CDR3 is CASSPRSGQPQHF. CDR3 nucleotides: TGTGCCAGCAGCCCCCGTTCGGGGCAGCCCCAGCATTTT.

The chain uses TRBV19 and TRBJ2-3; weak D call: TRBD2 (6 bases). Trimming left V 3 bases short and J 2 bases short, with 9 bases between. Germline CDR1 reads LNHDA; CDR2 reads SQIVND (reference sequence). The CDR3 is made up of 14 amino acids. CDR3 sequence: CASSIRTTTDTQYF. In nucleotides, the CDR3 is TGTGCCAGTAGTATTCGGACTACCACAGATACGCAGTATTTT.

This sequence joins TRBV21-1 and TRBJ2-7; TRBD2, as called in the table, went unchecked against the DNA. TRBV21-1 is a pseudogene locus. The CDR3 runs 14 residues. This chain's CDR3 is CASSKAHIGSEQYF. CDR3 in DNA: TGTGCCAGCAGCAAAGCGCATATAGGGAGCGAGCAGTACTTC.

The gene calls are TRBV29-1 and TRBJ1-1, with D perhaps TRBD1 (6 bases). The germline V gene has CDR1 SQVTM and CDR2 ANQGSEA. CDR3 size: 15 residues. V lost 6 bases, J lost 4 bases, and 21 bases lay in between. The CDR3 nucleotides read TGCAGCGTCCACGGGGGGCAGGGTTCAGGCACTGAAGCTTTCTTT. It encodes CSVHGGQGSGTEAFF. Looking up the rest from reference TRBV29-1 and TRBJ1-1 gives the full variable domain: SAVISQKPSRDICQRGTSLTIQCQVDSQVTMMFWYRQQPGQSLTLIATANQGSEATYESGFVIDKFPISRPNLTFSTLTVSNMSPEDSSIYLCSVHGGQGSGTEAFFGQGTRLTVV.